The 6 T cell receptor beta chains listed next were all sequenced from one sample in a study of OX40 agonist ivuxolimab in advanced cancers. Clones were read by immunoSEQ multiplex PCR, and TCRdb kept only the in-frame ones, dropping some. The profile shows around 60,000 clones, roughly nine tenths of them singletons. The sequences come from CD4+ or CD8+ T cells sorted from blood, collected in a trial of the OX40 agonist ivuxolimab. These receptors were taken from an adult with an advanced solid tumor such as melanoma, head and neck, liver or kidney cancer.

This clone was counted a single time. The gene calls are TRBV25-1 and TRBJ2-4, with 8 bases fitting TRBD1. The V and J ends lost 6 bases and 7 bases, in that order; junction bases with no gene match: 8. The germline CDR1 and CDR2 sequences are MGHDK and SYGVNS. The CDR3 sequence is 14 residues long. The CDR3 nucleotides are TGTGCCAGCAGCTACCCGGGACAGGCGAACATTCAGTACTTC. It codes for CASSYPGQANIQYF.

This sequence joins TRBV6-5 and TRBJ1-1; D remains unclear. CDR1 and CDR2 (germline): MNHEY, SVGAGI. The ends were cut back, 6 bases at V and 2 bases at J, with 13 bases in the middle. The CDR3 has 14 amino acids. The CDR3 region has the DNA TGTGCCAGCAGGTTCAGACGGGGTAACACTGAAGCTTTCTTT. It encodes CASRFRRGNTEAFF.

V is TRBV28 and J is TRBJ2-2; possibly TRBD2 for D (5 bases). V shed 7 bases and J shed 2 bases, with 11 bases lying between them. Germline-derived CDR1 and CDR2 are MDHEN and SYDVKM. The CDR3 has 14 residues. The CDR3, as DNA: TGTGCCAGCATTTTCTCGGGAAACACCGGGGAGCTGTTTTTT. This gives the protein CASIFSGNTGELFF.

V and J are TRBV29-1 and TRBJ2-5, with TRBD2 identical over 10 bases. Germline V gives CDR1 SQVTM, CDR2 ANQGSEA. The CDR3 consists of 14 residues. The ends lost 2 bases at V and 2 bases at J; junction bases unmatched: 2. CDR3 residues: CSVETSGAQETQYF. CDR3 nucleotides: TGCAGCGTTGAAACTAGCGGGGCACAAGAGACCCAGTACTTC. Complete variable domain (other parts from reference TRBV29-1 and TRBJ2-5): SAVISQKPSRDICQRGTSLTIQCQVDSQVTMMFWYRQQPGQSLTLIATANQGSEATYESGFVIDKFPISRPNLTFSTLTVSNMSPEDSSIYLCSVETSGAQETQYFGPGTRLLVL.

The chain uses TRBV10-2 and TRBJ1-1; D remains unclear. V lost 3 bases and J lost 11, with 13 bases in between. The V gene's germline CDR1 is WSHSY and CDR2 SAAADI. The CDR3 consists of 12 residues. The CDR3 DNA reads as TGCGCCAGCAGTGACCCTTTGGTTGACGCTTTCTTT. Amino acids: CASSDPLVDAFF.

The V gene is TRBV11-2, the J gene TRBJ2-1; 8 bases are shared with TRBD2. CDR3 length equals 15 residues. Germline loops: CDR1 SGHAT, CDR2 FQNNGV. V dropped 0 bases and J dropped 8; count of bases not matched to a gene: 6. CDR3 nucleotides: TGTGCCAGCAGCTTAGAAGCGGGGGAGCGTCATGAGCAGTTCTTC. This translates into CASSLEAGERHEQFF.